This T cell receptor beta chain originates from a study of blood T cell repertoires in COVID-19. For the study at large: The United States, Italy and Spain provided the acute and convalescent COVID-19 samples. PBMCs, B-cell-depleted T cells, or T cells were the source of the cDNA or gDNA that made up the material.

Authors' data handling: Estimation of nucleated cell counts relied on the amplification of reference gene primers. Data came from immunoSEQ multiplex PCR; TCRdb stores just in-frame clones and leaves some out. V and J calls and clone size are as listed in that table; D and trimming were resolved from the DNA. The table records more than 65,000 clones, approximately 80% of them present only once. The sequence was obtained from a woman of 80 years or more with acute or convalescent COVID-19. The sequenced sample was peripheral blood.

The CDR3 nucleotides read TGCGCCAGCAGTGAGTTAGGACTAACTGAAGCTTTCTTT. It encodes CASSELGLTEAFF. V and J are TRBV10-1 and TRBJ1-1; D remains ambiguous. Between the trimmed V and J ends, which lost 1 base and 5 bases, there was a span of 8 bases. Germline loops: CDR1 WNHNN, CDR2 SYGVQD (reference sequence). This CDR3 has 13 amino acids.